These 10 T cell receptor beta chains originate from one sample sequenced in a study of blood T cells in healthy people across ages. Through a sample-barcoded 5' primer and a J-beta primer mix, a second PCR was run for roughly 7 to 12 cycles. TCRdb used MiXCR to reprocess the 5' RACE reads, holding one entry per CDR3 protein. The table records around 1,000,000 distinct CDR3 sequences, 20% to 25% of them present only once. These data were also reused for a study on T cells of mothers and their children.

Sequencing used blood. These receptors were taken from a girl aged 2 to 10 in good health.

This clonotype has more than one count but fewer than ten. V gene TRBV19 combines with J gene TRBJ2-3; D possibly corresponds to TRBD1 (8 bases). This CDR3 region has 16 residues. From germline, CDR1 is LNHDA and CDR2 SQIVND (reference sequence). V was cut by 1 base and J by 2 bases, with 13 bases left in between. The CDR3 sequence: CASSIGQGRDTDTQYF. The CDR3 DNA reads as TGTGCCAGTAGTATAGGACAGGGGAGGGACACAGATACGCAGTATTTT.

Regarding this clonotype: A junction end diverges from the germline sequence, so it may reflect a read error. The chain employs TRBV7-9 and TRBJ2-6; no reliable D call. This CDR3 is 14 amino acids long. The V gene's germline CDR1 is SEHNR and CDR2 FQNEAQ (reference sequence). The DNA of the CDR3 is TGTACCAGCAGCTTCGGCTCTGGGGCCAACGTCCTGACTTTC. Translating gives CTSSFGSGANVLTF.

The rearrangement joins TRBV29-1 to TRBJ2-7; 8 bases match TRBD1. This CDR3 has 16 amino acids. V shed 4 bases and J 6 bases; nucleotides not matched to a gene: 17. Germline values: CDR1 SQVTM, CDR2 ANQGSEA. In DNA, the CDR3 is TGCAGCGTTGTTACAGGGGGGCAAATGAACGTTATCGAGCAGTACTTC. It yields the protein CSVVTGGQMNVIEQYF.

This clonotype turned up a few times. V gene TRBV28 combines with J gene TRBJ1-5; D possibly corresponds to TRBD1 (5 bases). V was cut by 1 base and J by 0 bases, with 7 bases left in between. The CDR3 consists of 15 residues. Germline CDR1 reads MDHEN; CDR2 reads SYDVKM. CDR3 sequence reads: CASSLLQASNQPQHF. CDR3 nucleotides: TGTGCCAGCAGTTTATTACAGGCTAGCAATCAGCCCCAGCATTTT.

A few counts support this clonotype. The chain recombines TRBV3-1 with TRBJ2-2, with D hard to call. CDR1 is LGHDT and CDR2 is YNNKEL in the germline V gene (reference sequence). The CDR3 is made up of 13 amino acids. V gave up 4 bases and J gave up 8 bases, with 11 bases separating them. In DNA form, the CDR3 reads TGTGCCAGCAGCCCCTTTCCGGTGGGGGAGCTGTTTTTT. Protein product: CASSPFPVGELFF.

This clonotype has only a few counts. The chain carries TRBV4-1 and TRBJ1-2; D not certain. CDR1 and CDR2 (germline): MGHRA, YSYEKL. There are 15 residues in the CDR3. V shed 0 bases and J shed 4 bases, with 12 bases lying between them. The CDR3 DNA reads TGCGCCAGCAGCCAAGAAAGTTATGGACTCTATGGCTACACCTTC. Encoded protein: CASSQESYGLYGYTF.

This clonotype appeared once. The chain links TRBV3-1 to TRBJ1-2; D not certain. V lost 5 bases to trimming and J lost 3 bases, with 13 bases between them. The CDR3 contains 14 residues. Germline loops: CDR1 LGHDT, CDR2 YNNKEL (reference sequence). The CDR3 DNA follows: TGTGCCAGCAGCTCTACTCAGCAAGACTATGGCTACACCTTC. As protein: CASSSTQQDYGYTF. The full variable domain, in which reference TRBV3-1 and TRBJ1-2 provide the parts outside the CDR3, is DTAVSQTPKYLVTQMGNDKSIKCEQNLGHDTMYWYKQDSKKFLKIMFSYNNKELIINETVPNRFSPKSPDKAHLNLHINSLELGDSAVYFCASSSTQQDYGYTFGSGTRLTVV.

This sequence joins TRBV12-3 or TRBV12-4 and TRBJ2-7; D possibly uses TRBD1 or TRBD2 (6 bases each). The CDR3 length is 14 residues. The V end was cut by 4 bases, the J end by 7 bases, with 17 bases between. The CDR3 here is CASSWAGVGREQYF. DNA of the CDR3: TGTGCCAGCAGTTGGGCAGGGGTAGGGAGGGAGCAGTACTTC.

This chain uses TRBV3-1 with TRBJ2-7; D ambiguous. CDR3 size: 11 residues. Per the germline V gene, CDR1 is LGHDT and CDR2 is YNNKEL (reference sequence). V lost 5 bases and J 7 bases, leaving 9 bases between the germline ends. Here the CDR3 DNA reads TGTGCCAGCAGCGCGACGTGGGAGCAGTACTTC. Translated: CASSATWEQYF.

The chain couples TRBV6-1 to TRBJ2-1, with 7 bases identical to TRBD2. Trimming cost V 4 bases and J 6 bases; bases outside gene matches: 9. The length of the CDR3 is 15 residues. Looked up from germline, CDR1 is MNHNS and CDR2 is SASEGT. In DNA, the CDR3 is TGTGCCAGCAGTGCCCTTTTTTCGGGGGGCAATGAGCAGTTCTTC. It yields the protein CASSALFSGGNEQFF.